Sequencing of this T cell receptor (beta chain) was carried out in a study of somatic mutations in cytotoxic T cells in rheumatoid arthritis. Study information: Blood from the patient (about 29 ml EDTA) was drawn right after diagnosis, pretreatment. Purity of nearly 100% was reached when some V beta antibody-stained T-cell populations were flow-sorted, including V beta1+ cells sequenced for TCRB.

Regarding this clone: Its specificity is unknown.

In germline, CDR1 is SQVTM, CDR2 ANQGSEA. This CDR3 region has 11 residues. V was cut by 5 bases and J by 5 bases, with 6 bases left in between. The assay was immunoSEQ multiplex PCR, and TCRdb's table has in-frame clones only and misses some. Among more than 11,000 clones, 78% were seen once, and the ten largest hold roughly 7%. Study-level results: Among rheumatoid arthritis patients and age-matched healthy controls, CD8+ T-cell clonality was not significantly different.

The CD4+ and CD8+ fractions came from positive magnetic bead selection and were purity-checked by flow cytometry. Sequencing input: CD8+ T cells sorted from blood. The chain links TRBV29-1 to TRBJ2-2; no clear D. This TCR was sampled from an adult with rheumatoid arthritis. CDR3 loop: CSVQATGELFF. For the CDR3, the DNA is TGCAGCGTTCAAGCGACCGGGGAGCTGTTTTTT.